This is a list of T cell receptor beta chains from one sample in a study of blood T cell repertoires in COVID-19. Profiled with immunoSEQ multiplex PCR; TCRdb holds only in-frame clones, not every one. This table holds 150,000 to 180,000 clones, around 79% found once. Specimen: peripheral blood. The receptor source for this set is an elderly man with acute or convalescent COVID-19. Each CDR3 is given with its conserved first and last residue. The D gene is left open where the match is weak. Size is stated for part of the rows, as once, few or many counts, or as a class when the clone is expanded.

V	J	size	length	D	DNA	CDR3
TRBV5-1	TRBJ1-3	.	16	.	TGCGCCAGCAGCTTGAGTACGAACAATCCTGGAAACACCATATATTTT	CASSLSTNNPGNTIYF
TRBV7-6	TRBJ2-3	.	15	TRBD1	TGTGCCAGCACACCGGGGGGACAGGGGACAGATACGCAGTATTTT	CASTPGGQGTDTQYF
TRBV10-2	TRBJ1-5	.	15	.	TGCGCCAGCAGTCGAACGGGTGGGAGCAATCAGCCCCAGCATTTT	CASSRTGGSNQPQHF
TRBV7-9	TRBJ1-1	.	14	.	TGTGCCAGCAGCTTAATAAGCATGAACACTGAAGCTTTCTTT	CASSLISMNTEAFF
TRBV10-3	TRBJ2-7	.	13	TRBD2	TGTGCCATAGGGACTAGCGGGGGGGCCGAGCAGTACTTC	CAIGTSGGAEQYF
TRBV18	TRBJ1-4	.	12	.	TGTGCCAGCTCACCATCGGGAGACAAACTGTTTTTT	CASSPSGDKLFF
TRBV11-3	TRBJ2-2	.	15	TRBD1	TGTGCCAGCAGCCCCAAAGGGGGCCGAACCGGGGAGCTGTTTTTT	CASSPKGGRTGELFF
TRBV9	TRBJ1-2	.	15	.	TGTGCCAGCAGCCCCCAGCCGGGGGAAGGGTATGGCTACACCTTC	CASSPQPGEGYGYTF
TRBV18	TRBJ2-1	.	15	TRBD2	TGTGCCAGCTCACCGGGGGGGTCTAGCTACAATGAGCAGTTCTTC	CASSPGGSSYNEQFF
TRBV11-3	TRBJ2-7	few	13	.	TGTGCCAGCAGCTTGCCATCTAACAGCGAGCAGTACTTC	CASSLPSNSEQYF